These T cell receptor beta chains were read from a single sample in a study of blood T cell repertoires in COVID-19. Data came from immunoSEQ multiplex PCR; TCRdb stores just in-frame clones and leaves some out. The data show approximately 350,000 clones, around 83% seen once. The source material was peripheral blood. The receptors come from a man aged 25-40 years with active or convalescent COVID-19. Each CDR3 is given with its conserved first and last residue. Fields, in order: D gene, clone size, J gene, V gene, CDR3 DNA, CDR3 protein. The D gene is left open where the match is weak. Not all rows give a size; the values are once, few, many and, for expanded clones, a class.

. | . | TRBJ2-5 | TRBV2 | TGTGCCAGCAGCAGGGACTACCAAGAGACCCAGTACTTC | CASSRDYQETQYF
. | . | TRBJ2-3 | TRBV7-2 | TGTGCCAGCAGCTTAGTTACGGGAACGGGAGATACGCAGTATTTT | CASSLVTGTGDTQYF
. | . | TRBJ1-1 | TRBV5-1 | TGCGCCAGCAGCTTGGCGGGAGGGGGGAGAACTGAAGCTTTCTTT | CASSLAGGGRTEAFF
. | . | TRBJ1-1 | TRBV9 | TGTGCCAGCAGCGCCTCAGGCGACACTGAAGCTTTCTTT | CASSASGDTEAFF
. | few | TRBJ2-5 | TRBV11-3 | TGTGCCAGCAGCTTAGGAACGGTAGAGACCCAGTACTTC | CASSLGTVETQYF
. | . | TRBJ2-7 | TRBV6-2/TRBV6-3 | TGTGCCAGCAGACCTTCGGGACACTCTTCCTACGAGCAGTACTTC | CASRPSGHSSYEQYF
TRBD2 | . | TRBJ2-2 | TRBV7-8 | TGTGCCAGCAGCTGGACTAGCGGGGCGAACACCGGGGAGCTGTTTTTT | CASSWTSGANTGELFF
. | . | TRBJ2-7 | TRBV6-5 | TGTGCCAGCAGGTACGGAGCCTACTCCTACGAGCAGTACTTC | CASRYGAYSYEQYF
. | . | TRBJ2-1 | TRBV11-2 | TGTGCCAGCAGCATCCTTTGGACAGAGTACAATGAGCAGTTCTTC | CASSILWTEYNEQFF
TRBD2 | . | TRBJ2-1 | TRBV10-3 | TGTGCCATCAGTGACACTAGCGGAGGCGCCAATGAGCAGTTCTTC | CAISDTSGGANEQFF
. | . | TRBJ1-5 | TRBV7-2 | TGTGCCAGCAGCTTCCCAGGGAATCAGCCCCAGCATTTT | CASSFPGNQPQHF
TRBD1 | . | TRBJ2-5 | TRBV4-1 | TGCGCCAGCAGTTTTGACAGGGGGCGTCAGACCCAGTACTTC | CASSFDRGRQTQYF
TRBD2 | . | TRBJ2-7 | TRBV25-1 | TGTGCCAGCAGTGATCGCCCTAGCGGAACCTACGAGCAGTACTTC | CASSDRPSGTYEQYF
. | . | TRBJ2-5 | TRBV7-2 | TGTGCCAGCAGTTTATCGAGCGGATCCGAGACCCAGTACTTC | CASSLSSGSETQYF
TRBD1 | . | TRBJ1-5 | TRBV24-1 | TGTGCCACCACCAAAAGGACAGGGGGTGATAATCAGCCCCAGCATTTT | CATTKRTGGDNQPQHF
. | . | TRBJ2-6 | TRBV24-1 | TGTGCCACCAGTCAAGCCTCCGGGACACTGGCCTCTGGGGCCAACGTCCTGACTTTC | CATSQASGTLASGANVLTF
. | . | TRBJ1-5 | TRBV15 | TGTGCCACCAGCAGAGTGAGAAATCAGCCCCAGCATTTT | CATSRVRNQPQHF
TRBD1 | . | TRBJ1-3 | TRBV28 | TGTGCCAGCAGCCTCTGGACAGGTTCTGGAAACACCATATATTTT | CASSLWTGSGNTIYF
. | once | TRBJ2-3 | TRBV2 | TGTGCCAGCAGTGACCTTGGACTGGGATTTGGGTTGGATACGCAGTATTTT | CASSDLGLGFGLDTQYF
TRBD1 | . | TRBJ1-2 | TRBV4-2 | TGTGCCAGCAGCCATCAGGGGGCCTATGGCTACACCTTC | CASSHQGAYGYTF
TRBD2 | . | TRBJ2-7 | TRBV4-1 | TGCGCCAGCAGCTCCACTCTAGCGGGCGCGTACGAGCAGTACTTC | CASSSTLAGAYEQYF
TRBD1 | few | TRBJ1-3 | TRBV18 | TGTGCCAGCTCACCATGGAGACGGGACAGCTCCTCTGGAAACACCATATATTTT | CASSPWRRDSSSGNTIYF
. | . | TRBJ1-1 | TRBV5-1 | TGCGCCAGCAGCTTGGATCGCCAGGAAGCTTTCTTT | CASSLDRQEAFF
. | . | TRBJ1-2 | TRBV24-1 | TGTGCCACCAGTGATGACAGCGGGCCATTTATGAATGGCTACACCTTC | CATSDDSGPFMNGYTF
TRBD2 | . | TRBJ2-1 | TRBV29-1 | TGCAGCGTTCCGTTGGGCCCTGGGGGGGCCTACAATGAGCAGTTCTTC | CSVPLGPGGAYNEQFF
TRBD2 | . | TRBJ2-1 | TRBV11-2 | TGTGCCAGCAGCCGACCCCTAGCGGGGGGCCCCATTTTCTACAATGAGCAGTTCTTC | CASSRPLAGGPIFYNEQFF
TRBD1 | . | TRBJ2-1 | TRBV7-9 | TGTGCCAGCAGCTTACCCGGGACAGGGACGTCCCCCCCCGATGAGCAGTTCTTC | CASSLPGTGTSPPDEQFF
. | . | TRBJ2-7 | TRBV6-5 | TGTGCCAGCAGTTCCGTCCCGGCCTACGAGCAGTACTTC | CASSSVPAYEQYF
. | . | TRBJ1-2 | TRBV5-1 | TGCGCCAGCAGCGCCGGGACGGGGGGAAACTATGGCTACACCTTC | CASSAGTGGNYGYTF
. | . | TRBJ1-6 | TRBV3-1/TRBV3-2 | TGTGCCAGCAGCCATTCAGGCGGGGGATCACCCCTCCACTTT | CASSHSGGGSPLHF
TRBD1 | many | TRBJ1-2 | TRBV6-6 | TGTGCCAGCAGTTACATTCAGGGGGCCGCTGGCTACACCTTC | CASSYIQGAAGYTF
. | . | TRBJ1-1 | TRBV30 | TGTGCCTGGAGTGTGAGGAGGGAGGCCACTGAAGCTTTCTTT | CAWSVRREATEAFF
. | few | TRBJ2-7 | TRBV6-2/TRBV6-3 | TGTGCCAGCAGCCAGACTCGTTGGGAGCAGTACTTC | CASSQTRWEQYF
. | . | TRBJ1-1 | TRBV7-2 | TGTGCCAGCAGCCTCGGGAGGAGAGTGAGAAACACTGAAGCTTTCTTT | CASSLGRRVRNTEAFF
. | few | TRBJ1-1 | TRBV5-8 | TGTGCCAGCAGCTTGGCCAAACTCTCCCCTGAAGCTTTCTTT | CASSLAKLSPEAFF
. | . | TRBJ1-1 | TRBV30 | TGTGCCTGCACGGGGAGCACTGAAGCTTTCTTT | CACTGSTEAFF
. | . | TRBJ2-7 | TRBV7-8 | TGTGCCAGCAGCCGCCACGGCTACGAGCAGTACTTC | CASSRHGYEQYF
. | . | TRBJ2-2 | TRBV4-2 | TGTGCCAGCAGCCACTCGGCAGGGGCAGGCGGGGAGCTGTTTTTT | CASSHSAGAGGELFF
. | . | TRBJ2-1 | TRBV7-7 | TGTGCCAGCAGCCTCGTAGGGGCAGGTGAGCAGTTCTTC | CASSLVGAGEQFF
. | . | TRBJ1-2 | TRBV6-2/TRBV6-3 | TGTGCCAGCAGCATCAGGCATGGCTACACCTTC | CASSIRHGYTF
. | . | TRBJ2-1 | TRBV5-4 | TGTGCCAGCAGCGCAGCGGGTGGGTCCTGGAATGAGCAGTTCTTC | CASSAAGGSWNEQFF
. | . | TRBJ2-7 | TRBV10-3 | TGTGCCATCAATGACCCCGCGAGCTCCTACGAGCAGTACTTC | CAINDPASSYEQYF
. | . | TRBJ1-2 | TRBV7-3 | TGTGCCAGCAGCTCCTCTGCATCAGGTGGCTACACCTTC | CASSSSASGGYTF
. | . | TRBJ1-4 | TRBV18 | TGTGCCAGCTCACGAAGGGACGGAGAACAGGGCGAAAAACTGTTTTTT | CASSRRDGEQGEKLFF
. | . | TRBJ2-1 | TRBV15 | TGTGCCACCAGCAGAGATCAGATGGACCTAGGGGATGAGCAGTTCTTC | CATSRDQMDLGDEQFF
. | . | TRBJ2-7 | TRBV6-1 | TGTGCCAGCAGTGAAGCGCGTTCCACTATGACGGCCCCCGCGAAGTACTTC | CASSEARSTMTAPAKYF
. | . | TRBJ1-2 | TRBV4-2 | TGTGCCAGCAGCCAAGCAGGAGGGAACTATGGCTACACCTTC | CASSQAGGNYGYTF
. | . | TRBJ1-1 | TRBV7-9 | TGTGCCAGCAGCTTAGTGAGGGAGGCGAACCGCGCTGAAGCTTTCTTT | CASSLVREANRAEAFF
. | . | TRBJ2-3 | TRBV5-4 | TGTGCCAGCAGCCCGGCGCCCGGCCAGGCGCAGTATTTT | CASSPAPGQAQYF
. | . | TRBJ1-1 | TRBV5-1 | TGCGCCAGCAGCTTGACACCCCCGAACACTGAAGCTTTCTTT | CASSLTPPNTEAFF
TRBD2 | . | TRBJ2-1 | TRBV27 | TGTGCCAGCACCCCAGAGGGCGGGGGTTACGCTCCCGAGCAGTTCTTC | CASTPEGGGYAPEQFF
. | once | TRBJ2-5 | TRBV19 | TGTGCCAGTAGTATAGGGGCAGGGGCAGAGACCCAGTACTTC | CASSIGAGAETQYF
TRBD2 | . | TRBJ2-3 | TRBV3-1/TRBV3-2 | TGTGCCAGCAGCCAGCGGGACTACCTTCAAGATACGCAGTATTTT | CASSQRDYLQDTQYF
. | . | TRBJ2-4 | TRBV5-1 | TGCGCCAGCAGCACTTACGCGGGGGCCGGGGGCATTCAGTACTTC | CASSTYAGAGGIQYF
. | . | TRBJ2-4 | TRBV11-2 | TGTGCCAGCAGCTTAATAAGTTCTGGCCTCCTGGCCAAAAACATTCAGTACTTC | CASSLISSGLLAKNIQYF
TRBD2 | . | TRBJ2-7 | TRBV29-1 | TGCAGCGTGGGGACTAGTCGCTACGAGCAGTACTTC | CSVGTSRYEQYF
. | . | TRBJ2-5 | TRBV7-6 | TGTGCCAGCAGCTTATGGCCCCAAGAGACCCAGTACTTC | CASSLWPQETQYF
. | . | TRBJ2-1 | TRBV19 | TGTGCCAGTAGTATAGAGGTCAGTATCAATGAGCAGTTCTTC | CASSIEVSINEQFF
. | few | TRBJ2-7 | TRBV6-2/TRBV6-3 | TGTGCCAGCAGTCCATCGGACAGCTACGAGCAGTACTTC | CASSPSDSYEQYF